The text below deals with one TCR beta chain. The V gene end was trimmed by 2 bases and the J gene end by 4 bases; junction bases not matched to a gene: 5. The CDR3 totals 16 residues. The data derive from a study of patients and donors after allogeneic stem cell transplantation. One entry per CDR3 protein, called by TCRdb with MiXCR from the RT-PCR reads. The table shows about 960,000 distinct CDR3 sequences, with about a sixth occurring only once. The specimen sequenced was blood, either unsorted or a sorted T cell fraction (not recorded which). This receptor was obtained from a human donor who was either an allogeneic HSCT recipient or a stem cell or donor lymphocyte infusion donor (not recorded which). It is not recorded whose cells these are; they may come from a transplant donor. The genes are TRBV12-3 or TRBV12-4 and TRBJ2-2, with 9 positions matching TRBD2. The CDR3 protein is CASSLWKAGGTGELFF. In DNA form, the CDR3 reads TGTGCCAGCAGTTTATGGAAAGCGGGGGGCACCGGGGAGCTGTTTTTT.